This T cell receptor (beta chain) stems from a study of PD-1 blockade in classical Hodgkin lymphoma. Overall study context: Nivolumab was administered to patients intravenously at 3 mg/kg every 2 weeks.

Only one count was recorded for this clone. Its target is not known. The study, taken as a whole, reports: By C4D1, CD4+ diversity increased significantly, especially in complete responders.

Described time point: cycle 4 day 1 (C4D1), after five to seven weeks of nivolumab. Patients all relapsed after autologous stem cell transplantation, and there was variation in brentuximab vedotin exposure. The CDR3 covers 14 residues. Germline V gene data show CDR1 as MGHRA and CDR2 as YSYEKL. Trimming left V 4 bases short and J 5 bases short, with 14 bases between. The repertoire was sequenced with immunoSEQ multiplex PCR; TCRdb's copy has only in-frame clones and lacks some. The table has about 96,000 clones, approximately 94% seen once. Specimen: peripheral blood mononuclear cells (PBMCs), collected before the fourth cycle of nivolumab. This TCR was recovered from a human donor with classical Hodgkin lymphoma. V usage is TRBV4-1 and J usage is TRBJ2-5; TRBD2 is a possible D gene (6 bases). In DNA, the CDR3 is TGCGCCAGCAGCCCCCAGACTAGATACGAGACCCAGTACTTC. Protein: CASSPQTRYETQYF.